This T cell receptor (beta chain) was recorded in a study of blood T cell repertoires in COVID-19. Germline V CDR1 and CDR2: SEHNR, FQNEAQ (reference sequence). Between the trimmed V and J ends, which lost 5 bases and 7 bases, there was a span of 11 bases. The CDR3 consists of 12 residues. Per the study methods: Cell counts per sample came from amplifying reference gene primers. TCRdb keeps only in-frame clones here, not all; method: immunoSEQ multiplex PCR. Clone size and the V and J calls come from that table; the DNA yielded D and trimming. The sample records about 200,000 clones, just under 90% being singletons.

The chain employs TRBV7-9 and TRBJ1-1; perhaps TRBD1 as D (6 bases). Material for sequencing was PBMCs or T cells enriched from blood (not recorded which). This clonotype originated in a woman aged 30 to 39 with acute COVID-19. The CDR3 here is CASSENRVEAFF. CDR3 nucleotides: TGTGCCAGCAGCGAAAACAGGGTTGAAGCTTTCTTT.